This record concerns one TCR beta chain sequence. This specimen comes from a study of control samples from healthy donors and cancer patients. Assay: immunoSEQ multiplex PCR; the TCRdb copy retains only in-frame clones and omits some. This repertoire shows over 150,000 clones, roughly 90% found once; its top ten account for about 1.4%. The sequence was collected from a woman aged 45-65 years in good health. The sample taken for sequencing was blood.

The CDR3 sequence: CASSPSPLVLGTEAFF. As DNA, the CDR3 is TGTGCCAGCAGCCCCAGCCCTCTTGTACTAGGCACTGAAGCTTTCTTT. The rearrangement uses TRBV7-2 and TRBJ1-1, with D unclear. V lost 5 bases, J lost 4 bases, and 20 bases lay in between. This CDR3 has 16 residues. The germline V gene encodes CDR1 SGHTA and CDR2 FQGNSA. Full variable domain (rest looked up from reference TRBV7-2 and TRBJ1-1): GAGVSQSPSNKVTEKGKDVELRCDPISGHTALYWYRQSLGQGLEFLIYFQGNSAPDKSGLPSDRFSAERTGGSVSTLTIQRTQQEDSAVYLCASSPSPLVLGTEAFFGQGTRLTVV.